Listed here are 14 T cell receptor beta chains from one sample, sequenced in a study of T cells in localized non-small cell lung cancer. Some clones are missing from TCRdb's copy, which holds only in-frame ones; the method was immunoSEQ multiplex PCR. The data show 880 or so clones, less than 30% seen once. The input for sequencing was lung tumor tissue, taken before any cancer treatment. These TCRs come from an older female donor with stage III squamous cell lung carcinoma.

V is TRBV19 and J is TRBJ1-4, with a possible D match to TRBD1 (5 bases). V dropped 9 bases and J dropped 4 bases, with 9 bases sitting between them. The CDR3 has 12 amino acids. CDR1 is LNHDA, CDR2 SQIVND, per germline (reference sequence). CDR3 sequence: CASRDYNEKLFF. The DNA of the CDR3 is TGTGCCAGCCGGGACTATAATGAAAAACTGTTTTTT.

By sample share, this clone is large. The gene calls are TRBV6-8 and TRBJ1-2; tentatively, D is TRBD1 (6 bases). V was cut by 5 bases and J by 6 bases, with 16 bases left in between. Germline V gene sequence: CDR1 MNHGY, CDR2 SAAAGT. CDR3 size: 14 residues. The CDR3 coding sequence is TGTGCCAGCAGTGACCACAGGGCTTCGGATGGCTACACCTTC. It translates to CASSDHRASDGYTF.

A few counts support this clone. The chain links TRBV6-8 to TRBJ2-7; 8 bases fit TRBD2. Losses at the gene ends were 6 bases for V and 3 bases for J; bases not matched to a gene: 13. Germline assignment: CDR1 MNHGY and CDR2 SAAAGT. The CDR3 sequence is 16 residues long. This chain's CDR3 is CASSSGLAPFYYEQYF. The DNA for the CDR3 is TGTGCCAGCAGCAGCGGACTAGCCCCCTTTTACTACGAGCAGTACTTC.

J is TRBJ2-1 and V is TRBV11-3, with 14 bases fitting TRBD2. The CDR3 spans 16 residues. Trimming removed 4 bases from V and 5 bases from J; junction bases left unmatched: 4. In germline, CDR1 is SGHNT, CDR2 YENEEA. CDR3 sequence: CASSSGLAGVDNEQFF. The CDR3 nucleotides are TGTGCCAGCAGCTCGGGACTAGCGGGAGTTGACAATGAGCAGTTCTTC.

The table lists this clone with a count of one. The chain combines TRBV18 with TRBJ2-7; a possible D gene is TRBD2 (5 bases). The CDR3 length is 15 residues. V was clipped by 3 bases and J by 3 bases, with 15 bases between them. Germline assignment: CDR1 KGHSH and CDR2 LQKENI. CDR3 sequence reads: CASSPSRGTIYEQYF. The CDR3 DNA is TGTGCCAGCTCACCCTCCCGGGGTACAATCTACGAGCAGTACTTC.

The chain combines TRBV14 with TRBJ2-5; weak D call: TRBD2 (6 bases). The germline V gene encodes CDR1 SGHDN and CDR2 FVKESK. Trimming removed 4 bases at V and 2 bases at J, with 17 bases between. This CDR3 contains 16 residues. The CDR3 loop is CASSLTGGLGQETQYF. The CDR3, as DNA: TGTGCCAGCAGCCTCACAGGAGGGTTGGGTCAAGAGACCCAGTACTTC.

This clone turned up a few times. The gene calls are TRBV6-8 and TRBJ2-7, with 8 nucleotides matching TRBD2. The CDR3 extends over 15 amino acids. Germline values: CDR1 MNHGY, CDR2 SAAAGT. V trimming: 4 bases; J trimming: 0 bases; junction bases outside the gene matches: 5. CDR3 DNA sequence: TGTGCCAGCAGTTGGGTAGCGGGGCTCTCCTACGAGCAGTACTTC. It yields the protein CASSWVAGLSYEQYF.

The chain couples TRBV28 to TRBJ2-3, with 7 positions matching TRBD2. Losses at the gene ends were 5 bases for V and 3 bases for J; bases not matched to a gene: 5. The V gene's germline CDR1 is MDHEN and CDR2 SYDVKM. CDR3 length: 14 residues. CDR3 bases: TGTGCCAGCAGTATCACTAGCGTTACAGATACGCAGTATTTT. Protein: CASSITSVTDTQYF.

The chain combines TRBV19 with TRBJ2-1; D not certain. The CDR3 is 13 amino acids. V was cut by 6 bases and J by 0 bases, with 6 bases left in between. Germline V gene lookup returns CDR1 LNHDA and CDR2 SQIVND (reference sequence). This CDR3 is CASRRPSYNEQFF. The DNA of the CDR3 is TGTGCCAGTAGAAGACCCTCCTACAATGAGCAGTTCTTC.

The chain is built from TRBV18 and TRBJ1-3, with D hard to call. The CDR3 sequence is 14 residues long. From germline, CDR1 is KGHSH and CDR2 LQKENI. V was shortened by 2 bases and J by 0 bases, with 5 bases between the two germline ends. The DNA of the CDR3 is TGTGCCAGCTCACCAGCGATCTCTGGAAACACCATATATTTT. Amino acids: CASSPAISGNTIYF.

This clone is labeled as medium-sized. V is TRBV11-3 and J is TRBJ1-2, with 9 positions matching TRBD1. J lost 4 bases, V lost 4 bases, and 4 bases had no gene match. Germline V gene data show CDR1 as SGHNT and CDR2 as YENEEA. This CDR3 is 14 amino acids long. The CDR3 spells CASSSSTGGYGYTF. CDR3 nucleotide sequence: TGTGCCAGCAGCTCCTCGACAGGGGGCTATGGCTACACCTTC.

V usage is TRBV6-8 and J usage is TRBJ1-1; maybe TRBD1 (5 bases). CDR1 and CDR2 (germline): MNHGY, SAAAGT. V was pared by 4 bases and J by 1 base, with 7 bases between. This CDR3 is built from 13 residues. The CDR3 is CASSSQANTEAFF. CDR3 DNA: TGTGCCAGCAGTTCACAGGCGAACACTGAAGCTTTCTTT.

This chain links TRBV10-3 with TRBJ1-5; 7 bases map to TRBD1. Germline CDR1 ENHRY, CDR2 SYGVKD. The CDR3 consists of 18 residues. The J segment lost 4 bases and the V segment lost 2 bases, leaving 14 bases of the junction unmatched. The CDR3 coding sequence is TGTGCCATCAGTGAGCGGAACAGGGGTTACGGAAGAAATCAGCCCCAGCATTTT. This sequence encodes CAISERNRGYGRNQPQHF.

Relative to its sample, this clone is medium-sized. J is TRBJ2-3 and V is TRBV9; D is perhaps TRBD1 or TRBD2 (6 bases each). Germline V CDR1 and CDR2: SGDLS, YYNGEE. This CDR3 comprises 15 residues. Trimming left V 3 bases short and J 5 bases short, with 16 bases between. CDR3 nucleotides: TGTGCCAGCAGCGCGGAGGGGGACCCCGGAGATACGCAGTATTTT. Amino acid sequence: CASSAEGDPGDTQYF.